This T cell receptor (beta chain) was sequenced for a study of T-cell reconstitution after alpha-beta-depleted transplantation in children. This CDR3 comprises 15 residues. Germline V gives CDR1 SGHTA, CDR2 FQGNSA. The ends lost 0 bases at V and 3 bases at J; junction bases unmatched: 5. A library of TCRbeta sequences, prepared with unique molecular identifiers, was generated. One entry per CDR3 protein results from TCRdb running MiXCR on the PCR reads. The table has fewer than 550,000 distinct CDR3 sequences, roughly a tenth seen once; the top ten hold 5% to 6.5%. Material: PBMCs from the stem cell graft donor, obtained from the stem cell graft. The sequence was collected from a human donor who donated a stem cell graft to a child with acute myeloid leukemia. The chain has TRBV7-2 and TRBJ2-7, with 7 bases fitting TRBD2. The CDR3 loop is CASSLALAGDYEQYV. As DNA, the CDR3 is TGTGCCAGCAGCTTAGCGCTTGCGGGAGACTACGAGCAGTACGTC.